A single sample is the source of the 25 T cell receptor beta chains below, sequenced in a study of T cells in Graves' hyperthyroidism and ophthalmopathy. The CDR3 regions of TCR beta were amplified from RNA transcripts. With the HTBI primer set, the TCR CDR3 went through a first round of RT-PCR. TCRdb re-called the multiplex PCR reads through MiXCR, storing one row per CDR3 protein. The sample carries about 420,000 distinct CDR3 sequences, approximately 14% recorded once. The sample taken for sequencing was blood. These receptor sequences come from a woman aged 18-30 years with Graves' hyperthyroidism.

This clonotype was observed a few times. The V gene is TRBV3-1, the J gene TRBJ2-7; D is undetermined. V was pared by 3 bases and J by 4 bases, with 13 bases between. CDR3 length: 14 amino acids. The germline V gene encodes CDR1 LGHDT and CDR2 YNNKEL (reference sequence). CDR3 sequence: CASSQNVGLYEQYF. CDR3 bases: TGTGCCAGCAGCCAGAACGTCGGTCTATACGAGCAGTACTTC.

Many counts were recorded for this clonotype. The rearrangement joins TRBV11-2 to TRBJ2-2; D is perhaps TRBD2 (5 bases). CDR3 length equals 15 residues. Germline V lookup: CDR1 SGHAT, CDR2 FQNNGV. V was pared by 7 bases and J by 3 bases, with 15 bases between. The CDR3 is CASIGILGYTGELFF. For the CDR3, the DNA is TGTGCCAGCATCGGGATCCTGGGATACACCGGGGAGCTGTTTTTT.

A few counts support this clonotype. This chain connects TRBV6-1 to TRBJ2-4; D is unresolved. V was cut by 6 bases and J by 1 base, with 7 bases left in between. The CDR3 loop spans 13 amino acids. Germline assignment: CDR1 MNHNS and CDR2 SASEGT. CDR3 nucleotides: TGTGCCAGCAGCCCCCGGGCCAAAAACATTCAGTACTTC. Amino acid sequence: CASSPRAKNIQYF.

This clonotype has ten or more counts. The rearrangement uses TRBV20-1 and TRBJ1-5; D is unresolved. V lost 2 bases and J 3 bases, leaving 11 bases between the germline ends. CDR3 length: 14 amino acids. Germline CDR1 DFQATT, CDR2 SNEGSKA (reference sequence). CDR3 in DNA: TGCAGTGCTAGATCCGTGGGCTACAATCAGCCCCAGCATTTT. Translation gives CSARSVGYNQPQHF.

The chain links TRBV7-9 to TRBJ2-3; 9 nucleotides agree with TRBD2. The length of the CDR3 is 16 residues. The germline gives CDR1 SEHNR, CDR2 FQNEAQ (reference sequence). With V trimmed by 6 bases and J by 4 bases, 11 bases remained unmatched. The DNA for the CDR3 is TGTGCCAGCAGTATAGGGTCTAGCGGGGTTCCAGATACGCAGTATTTT. This gives the protein CASSIGSSGVPDTQYF.

This clonotype was seen ten or more times. The chain recombines TRBV4-1 with TRBJ2-5; D unclear. The V end lost 1 base, the J end lost 1 base, and 10 bases lay between the germline ends. CDR1 and CDR2 from the germline V gene are MGHRA and YSYEKL. This CDR3 contains 15 residues. This CDR3 reads CASSQGEQIQETQYF. In nucleotides, the CDR3 is TGCGCCAGCAGCCAAGGCGAGCAGATCCAAGAGACCCAGTACTTC.

V is TRBV19 and J is TRBJ1-5; TRBD1 agrees at 8 bases. This CDR3 is built from 16 residues. Germline assignment: CDR1 LNHDA and CDR2 SQIVND (reference sequence). V lost 6 bases and J lost 4; bases outside the gene matches: 11. The CDR3 spells CASRTQDRANNQPQHF. CDR3 nucleotide sequence: TGTGCCAGTAGAACCCAGGACAGGGCTAATAATCAGCCCCAGCATTTT.

The sample holds many counts of this clonotype. The CDR3 DNA sequence: TGCAGTGCTAGAGATGCTAGCGGAAACTACAATGAGCAGTTCTTC. It translates to CSARDASGNYNEQFF. This chain connects TRBV20-1 to TRBJ2-1; 7 bases are shared with TRBD2. The CDR3 has 15 residues. The V gene end was trimmed by 0 bases and the J gene end by 3 bases; junction bases not matched to a gene: 5. Germline CDR1 DFQATT, CDR2 SNEGSKA (reference sequence).

This clonotype was counted ten times or more. J is TRBJ2-7 and V is TRBV11-2, with 15 bases that match TRBD2. Losses at the gene ends were 0 bases for V and 5 bases for J; bases not matched to a gene: 5. Looked up from germline, CDR1 is SGHAT and CDR2 is FQNNGV. The CDR3 has 17 amino acids. CDR3 nucleotide sequence: TGTGCCAGCAGCTTAGAAACGGGACTAGCGGGAGGACACGAGCAGTACTTC. As protein: CASSLETGLAGGHEQYF.

On this clonotype: A much larger clone differs by one base, so this may be a read error. The chain links TRBV9 to TRBJ1-5, with D perhaps TRBD1 (5 bases). Germline V gene lookup returns CDR1 SGDLS and CDR2 YYNGEE. V was clipped by 1 base and J by 2 bases, with 10 bases between them. The CDR3 contains 15 residues. CDR3 in amino acids: CASSVNGGGNQPQHF. The DNA for the CDR3 is TGTGCCAGCAGCGTAAATGGAGGGGGCAATCAGCCCCAGCATTTT.

This clonotype was counted at least ten times. The genes are TRBV12-3 or TRBV12-4 and TRBJ2-5, with TRBD2 matching over 12 bases. Trimming took 3 bases from V and 4 from J; bases not matched to a gene: 9. This CDR3 has 17 residues. The CDR3, as DNA: TGTGCCAGCAGTTTGAGGACTAGCGGGGTCGGAGGAGAGACCCAGTACTTC. This encodes CASSLRTSGVGGETQYF.

This clonotype appeared a few times. This chain links TRBV20-1 with TRBJ1-4; D uncertain. Germline values: CDR1 DFQATT, CDR2 SNEGSKA (reference sequence). The CDR3 contains 12 residues. V was pared by 6 bases and J by 5 bases, with 10 bases between. The CDR3 nucleotides are TGCAGTGCAGGAGAGTCGAATGAAAAACTGTTTTTT. As protein: CSAGESNEKLFF.

This clonotype was counted at least ten times. The V gene is TRBV2, the J gene TRBJ1-4, with unresolved D. Trimming took 7 bases from V and 5 from J, leaving 8 bases between them. Germline values: CDR1 SNHLY, CDR2 FYNNEI. The CDR3 consists of 12 residues. CDR3 loop: CASTFRNEKLFF. DNA of the CDR3: TGTGCCAGCACTTTCAGAAATGAAAAACTGTTTTTT.

This clonotype was picked up a small number of times. J is TRBJ2-3 and V is TRBV20-1; 10 bases fit TRBD2. CDR3 length equals 17 residues. Germline CDR1 DFQATT, CDR2 SNEGSKA (reference sequence). With 1 base clipped from V and 5 bases from J, the junction kept 12 bases outside the gene matches. The CDR3 sequence is CSARVIQRGGQVDTQYF. The CDR3 DNA is TGCAGTGCTAGAGTGATACAGCGGGGGGGCCAGGTAGATACGCAGTATTTT.

This clonotype was seen at least ten times. The chain links TRBV28 to TRBJ1-4; TRBD1 agrees at 9 bases. CDR3 size: 13 residues. Germline V gives CDR1 MDHEN, CDR2 SYDVKM. The trim removed 9 bases at V and 7 bases at J, leaving 6 bases unmatched. As DNA, the CDR3 is TGTGCCAGTATGACAGGGGGTCGTGAAAAACTGTTTTTT. Its protein product is CASMTGGREKLFF. Variable domain in full (rest from reference TRBV28 and TRBJ1-4): DVKVTQSSRYLVKRTGEKVFLECVQDMDHENMFWYRQDPGLGLRLIYFSYDVKMKEKGDIPEGYSVSREKKERFSLILESASTNQTSMYLCASMTGGREKLFFGSGTQLSVL.

This clonotype was seen more than once but under ten times. J is TRBJ2-3 and V is TRBV7-8; D call uncertain. The length of the CDR3 is 15 residues. V was pared by 5 bases and J by 0 bases, with 12 bases between. The germline V gene has CDR1 SGHVS and CDR2 FQNEAQ. CDR3 region: CASSTGRTSTDTQYF. As DNA, the CDR3 is TGTGCCAGCAGCACCGGGCGCACTAGCACAGATACGCAGTATTTT.

This clonotype was found many times. The rearrangement links TRBV6-1 to TRBJ2-1; 8 bases line up with TRBD2. The CDR3 is 15 residues long. The trim removed 6 bases at V and 4 bases at J, leaving 8 bases unmatched. Germline V lookup: CDR1 MNHNS, CDR2 SASEGT. CDR3 in amino acids: CASSQTSGGYNEQFF. The DNA of the CDR3 is TGTGCCAGCAGCCAAACTAGCGGTGGATACAATGAGCAGTTCTTC.

The chain uses TRBV11-3 and TRBJ2-5; D is perhaps TRBD1 or TRBD2 (6 bases each). CDR1 SGHNT and CDR2 YENEEA come from the germline V gene. This CDR3 has 17 residues. V was cut by 1 base and J by 7 bases, with 22 bases left in between. CDR3 coding DNA: TGTGCCAGCAGCTTAGGGCACGTGAGGAGGGGGGTGGGGACCCAGTACTTC. Translating it yields CASSLGHVRRGVGTQYF.

This chain joins TRBV12-3 or TRBV12-4 and TRBJ1-3; D may be TRBD1 (5 bases). V was pared by 7 bases and J by 2 bases, with 12 bases between. The CDR3 is made up of 14 amino acids. The CDR3 loop is CASKNQGAGNTIYF. In nucleotides, the CDR3 is TGTGCCAGCAAAAACCAGGGTGCTGGAAACACCATATATTTT.

At least ten counts were recorded for this clonotype. The gene calls are TRBV10-1 and TRBJ2-1; D remains ambiguous. Per the germline V gene, CDR1 is WNHNN and CDR2 is SYGVQD (reference sequence). This CDR3 is built from 13 residues. The ends were cut back, 2 bases at V and 9 bases at J, with 11 bases in the middle. CDR3 sequence reads: CASSENRIGEQFF. The CDR3 region has the DNA TGCGCCAGCAGTGAGAACAGAATCGGTGAGCAGTTCTTC.

V and J are TRBV6-1 and TRBJ1-2, with D possibly being TRBD1 (6 bases). Germline values: CDR1 MNHNS, CDR2 SASEGT. V lost 6 bases and J lost 3, with 17 bases in between. This CDR3 has 15 amino acids. The CDR3 coding sequence is TGTGCCAGCAGACGGACCTTCTCAGGGGACTATGGCTACACCTTC. Protein sequence: CASRRTFSGDYGYTF.

This chain connects TRBV14 to TRBJ1-3; D remains ambiguous. Trimming took 4 bases from V and 0 from J, leaving 10 bases between them. From germline, CDR1 is SGHDN and CDR2 FVKESK. CDR3 size: 15 residues. CDR3 residues: CASSRGSSSGNTIYF. Written as DNA, the CDR3 is TGTGCCAGCAGCCGCGGGTCCTCCTCTGGAAACACCATATATTTT.

In its sample, this clonotype was seen a few times. The chain has TRBV19 and TRBJ2-3, with D perhaps matching TRBD1 or TRBD2 (5 bases each). Deletions cut 8 bases from V and 5 bases from J, with 17 bases between. In germline, CDR1 is LNHDA, CDR2 SQIVND (reference sequence). The CDR3 is made up of 14 amino acids. The CDR3 nucleotides are TGTGCCAGTGCGCCGGGACGAAAAAGAGATACGCAGTATTTT. The encoded protein is CASAPGRKRDTQYF.

This sequence joins TRBV20-1 and TRBJ1-2; 7 bases line up with TRBD1. The CDR3 runs 14 residues. Germline CDR1 reads DFQATT; CDR2 reads SNEGSKA (reference sequence). Unmatched junction bases numbered 15, after V lost 6 bases and J lost 8 bases. The CDR3 loop is CSAMGARGPWGYTF. The CDR3 bases are TGCAGTGCAATGGGTGCAAGGGGGCCCTGGGGCTACACCTTC.

This clonotype occurred many times. Here the CDR3 DNA reads TGCAGTGCTATTAGACTGAGCTCCTACGAGCAGTACTTC. This translates into CSAIRLSSYEQYF. The chain carries TRBV20-1 and TRBJ2-7; D is undetermined. Trimming stripped 4 bases from V and 0 bases from J, with 10 bases between. The CDR3 length is 13 residues. From germline, CDR1 is DFQATT and CDR2 SNEGSKA (reference sequence).